This TCR beta chain was sequenced for a study of cytomegalovirus exposure and HLA in healthy donors. General observations from the study: Equally common other TCR beta chains were less clonally expanded than HLA-associated ones, a later analysis found. Three of the chains that were CMV-associated were confirmed in vitro to be specific for CMV antigens. Presence/absence analyses took donor sequencing depth as roughly uniform.

Use of 60 Vbeta and 13 Jbeta primers characterized the PCR. Clones were sequenced by immunoSEQ multiplex PCR, and TCRdb holds only the in-frame ones, with some missing. This repertoire shows over 150,000 clones, about 75% found once; its top ten account for 7.4%. About this clone itself: Antigen: not known.

The germline gives CDR1 MNHNY, CDR2 SVGAGI (reference sequence). The CDR3 spans 13 residues. Sequences were obtained from PBMCs. The chain couples TRBV6-6 to TRBJ2-5; TRBD2 aligns across 7 bases. The DNA end is more similar to TRBJ2-7, so the J call may be wrong. The TCR originated in a male donor in good health and CMV-seropositive. The CDR3 nucleotides read TGTGCCAGCAGTTACTCGGGAGGGTCCGAGCAGTACTTC. Amino acid sequence: CASSYSGGSEQYF.